This TCR beta chain comes out of a study of human T cells and chemical hapten exposure. The overall study: The use of 2% DPC on about 2 cm by about 2 cm of upper inner arm skin constituted sensitization.

TCRdb re-called the RACE reads through MiXCR, storing one row per CDR3 protein. This sample yields some 340,000 distinct CDR3 sequences, of which roughly 6.9% are seen a single time; about 8% belongs to the top ten. The CDR3 length is 15 residues. Germline lookup yields CDR1 SGHTA and CDR2 FQGNSA. Trimming at V came to 2 bases and at J to 4 bases, leaving 3 bases not matched to a gene. Time point described: patch test 1, 2 weeks after DPC sensitization. The treatment is: therapeutic diphenylcyclopropenone sensitization with weekly scalp DPC. Sample: whole blood, taken in connection with sensitization to the hapten diphenylcyclopropenone (DPC). The TCR originated in a woman between 18 and 29 years old with alopecia areata. Some clones in this sample may be carry-over from other donors' samples. The chain is built from TRBV7-2 and TRBJ1-1, with 11 bases matching TRBD1. CDR3 amino acids: CASSLPDRGLTEAFF. The CDR3 bases are TGTGCCAGCAGCTTACCGGACAGGGGGCTCACTGAAGCTTTCTTT.